Shown below are 32 T cell receptor beta chains from a single sample sequenced in a study of a mutant IDH1 vaccine in newly diagnosed glioma. Time point specified: week 23, last vaccination. It was 300 ug of mutant IDH1 20-mer peptide that made up each vaccine dose, given with topical imiquimod. Antigen specificity for these receptors is unknown. Using immunoSEQ multiplex PCR, the repertoire was profiled, and TCRdb retains in-frame clones only, with some absent. The sample lists around 30,000 clones, 75% to 90% occurring once. The sequenced sample was PBMCs, obtained from a glioma patient whose treatment included an IDH1 peptide vaccine. These receptors were taken from a woman between 18 and 29 years old with glioma.

The chain recombines TRBV10-3 with TRBJ2-2; D is tentatively TRBD1 or TRBD2 (5 bases each). The germline V gene has CDR1 ENHRY and CDR2 SYGVKD. There are 14 residues in the CDR3. V was cut by 10 bases and J by 5 bases, with 17 bases left in between. CDR3 loop: CATLGESGTGELFF. CDR3 nucleotides: TGTGCCACCCTGGGGGAGAGTGGAACCGGGGAGCTGTTTTTT.

The J gene is TRBJ1-5, the V gene TRBV6-1; D is undetermined. The CDR3 covers 16 residues. V lost 1 base and J lost 3, with 13 bases in between. Germline V gives CDR1 MNHNS, CDR2 SASEGT. The CDR3 bases are TGTGCCAGCAGTGAAGTAGTGGGTATGGACAATCAGCCCCAGCATTTT. This encodes CASSEVVGMDNQPQHF.

V gene TRBV9 combines with J gene TRBJ1-1; the D is unclear. The CDR3 extends over 13 amino acids. Germline V gives CDR1 SGDLS, CDR2 YYNGEE. Between the trimmed V and J ends, which lost 1 base and 1 base, there was a span of 5 bases. The CDR3 DNA sequence: TGTGCCAGCAGCGTACGCCCGAACACTGAAGCTTTCTTT. Protein sequence: CASSVRPNTEAFF.

The chain carries TRBV2 and TRBJ1-5, with 7 bases identical to TRBD1. The CDR3 consists of 15 residues. Germline-derived CDR1 and CDR2 are SNHLY and FYNNEI. V lost 8 bases and J lost 3; bases outside the gene matches: 10. CDR3 in DNA: TGTGCCAGCCAGCATACAGGGGAAACCAATCAGCCCCAGCATTTT. It codes for CASQHTGETNQPQHF.

This clone occurred a few times. The chain carries TRBV6-5 and TRBJ2-7; 11 positions agree with TRBD1. CDR1 is MNHEY, CDR2 SVGAGI, per germline. The V gene end was trimmed by 5 bases and the J gene end by 2 bases; junction bases not matched to a gene: 5. The CDR3 covers 15 residues. As DNA, the CDR3 is TGTGCCAGCAGTGTGGACAGGGGGCGCGCCTACGAGCAGTACTTC. This sequence encodes CASSVDRGRAYEQYF.

The V and J genes are TRBV2 and TRBJ1-4; D gene uncertain. V was trimmed by 4 bases and J by 7 bases, leaving 4 bases between them. This CDR3 has 11 residues. Germline lookup yields CDR1 SNHLY and CDR2 FYNNEI. CDR3 residues: CASSVVEKLFF. CDR3 in DNA: TGTGCCAGCAGTGTAGTTGAAAAACTGTTTTTT. Combining the CDR3 with reference TRBV2 and TRBJ1-4 gives the whole variable domain EPEVTQTPSHQVTQMGQEVILRCVPISNHLYFYWYRQILGQKVEFLVSFYNNEISEKSEIFDDQFSVERPDGSNFTLKIRSTKLEDSAMYFCASSVVEKLFFGSGTQLSVL.

The V and J genes are TRBV18 and TRBJ1-1; D uncertain. Germline V lookup: CDR1 KGHSH, CDR2 LQKENI. V was shortened by 3 bases and J by 1 base, with 9 bases between the two germline ends. This CDR3 region has 14 residues. For the CDR3, the DNA is TGTGCCAGCTCACCCAGGACGGGGAACACTGAAGCTTTCTTT. This encodes CASSPRTGNTEAFF.

V is TRBV18 and J is TRBJ1-1; 8 bases agree with TRBD1. CDR1 KGHSH and CDR2 LQKENI come from the germline V gene. This CDR3 has 15 residues. V trimming: 2 bases; J trimming: 3 bases; junction bases outside the gene matches: 5. CDR3 in DNA: TGTGCCAGCTCACCAATGACAGGGGCGGACACTGAAGCTTTCTTT. This translates into CASSPMTGADTEAFF.

The chain joins TRBV2 to TRBJ1-1; maybe TRBD1 (6 bases). Germline CDR1 SNHLY, CDR2 FYNNEI. V lost 4 bases and J 3 bases, leaving 12 bases between the germline ends. This CDR3 spans 14 amino acids. CDR3 in amino acids: CASSGTTGHTEAFF. DNA for the CDR3: TGTGCCAGCAGTGGAACTACAGGGCACACTGAAGCTTTCTTT.

The chain joins TRBV10-3 to TRBJ1-2; D unclear. Trimming took off 10 bases at V and 7 bases at J, with 25 bases between the two ends. The germline gives CDR1 ENHRY, CDR2 SYGVKD. The CDR3 is 15 residues long. This chain's CDR3 is CANTREDGNIGGYTF. The CDR3 DNA reads as TGTGCCAACACTAGGGAGGACGGGAACATCGGTGGCTACACCTTC.

The table lists this clone with a count of one. The J gene is TRBJ1-4, the V gene TRBV5-5; D remains unclear. The CDR3 is 12 amino acids. The ends were cut back, 4 bases at V and 14 bases at J, with 15 bases in the middle. The germline V gene encodes CDR1 SGHKS and CDR2 YYEKEE (reference sequence). Written as DNA, the CDR3 is TGTGCCAGCAGCCCAATTGAGGAACTGCTGTTTTTT. Its protein is CASSPIEELLFF.

The genes are TRBV6-5 and TRBJ1-2, with D perhaps matching TRBD1 (5 bases). CDR3 length: 15 amino acids. Germline V lookup: CDR1 MNHEY, CDR2 SVGAGI. The V end was cut by 6 bases, the J end by 8 bases, with 22 bases between. The CDR3 is CASSPKTGGVGGYTF. As DNA, the CDR3 is TGTGCCAGCAGCCCTAAAACAGGAGGCGTCGGGGGCTACACCTTC.

The chain links TRBV19 to TRBJ1-5; 7 nucleotides line up with TRBD1. CDR1 and CDR2 from the germline V gene are LNHDA and SQIVND (reference sequence). CDR3 length equals 16 residues. Germline trimming cut 4 bases from V and 4 bases from J; bases unmatched to any gene: 10. The DNA for the CDR3 is TGTGCCAGTAGTAGCCCGACAGGGTTATCTAATCAGCCCCAGCATTTT. It yields the protein CASSSPTGLSNQPQHF.

This chain joins TRBV15 and TRBJ2-7; 8 positions match TRBD1. The length of the CDR3 is 16 residues. V was clipped by 3 bases and J by 4 bases; unmatched bases: 11. Germline CDR1 LNHNV, CDR2 YYDKDF (reference sequence). In DNA form, the CDR3 reads TGTGCCACCAGCAGTGTCATGGGGCAGGGGGCGTACGAGCAGTACTTC. Its translation: CATSSVMGQGAYEQYF.

CDR3 loop: CASSLDAGGRGQPQHF. In DNA form, the CDR3 reads TGTGCCAGCAGCTTAGATGCAGGGGGTCGAGGTCAGCCCCAGCATTTT. The V gene is TRBV7-2, the J gene TRBJ1-5, with 7 bases lining up with TRBD1. The CDR3 runs to 16 residues. V shed 1 base and J 6 bases; nucleotides not matched to a gene: 9. Germline CDR1 reads SGHTA; CDR2 reads FQGNSA.

V and J are TRBV7-9 and TRBJ2-3; 8 bases map to TRBD1. V lost 3 bases to trimming and J lost 2 bases; unmatched junction nucleotides: 4. CDR3 size: 15 residues. In germline, CDR1 is SEHNR, CDR2 FQNEAQ (reference sequence). In DNA form, the CDR3 reads TGTGCCAGCAGCTTCAGGGGGCGGTACACAGATACGCAGTATTTT. Translation gives CASSFRGRYTDTQYF.

V is TRBV4-2 and J is TRBJ2-5; 10 bases are shared with TRBD2. From germline, CDR1 is LGHNA and CDR2 YNFKEQ. The CDR3 contains 17 residues. V lost 4 bases and J lost 3; bases outside the gene matches: 11. The CDR3 loop reads CASSLMTSGPSEETQYF. Written as DNA, the CDR3 is TGTGCCAGCAGCCTTATGACTAGCGGGCCGTCCGAAGAGACCCAGTACTTC.

The chain joins TRBV9 to TRBJ1-1; a possible D gene is TRBD1 (5 bases). The CDR3 covers 17 residues. Germline V gene sequence: CDR1 SGDLS, CDR2 YYNGEE. V was cut by 0 bases and J by 7 bases, with 22 bases left in between. The CDR3 loop reads CASSVAQDGGDLSEAFF. CDR3 coding DNA: TGTGCCAGCAGCGTAGCCCAGGATGGGGGTGATCTTAGTGAAGCTTTCTTT.

This chain's CDR3 is CASSEGISYEQYF. CDR3 nucleotide sequence: TGCGCCAGCAGTGAGGGCATCTCCTACGAGCAGTACTTC. V usage is TRBV10-2 and J usage is TRBJ2-7; D unclear. This CDR3 is 13 amino acids long. With 2 bases removed from V and 0 bases from J, the gap between germline ends came to 5 bases. Germline CDR1 and CDR2: WSHSY and SAAADI.

This clone was seen a handful of times. The chain combines TRBV12-5 with TRBJ1-1, with 11 bases aligning to TRBD1. Germline V gene lookup returns CDR1 LGHNT and CDR2 FRNRAP. J was trimmed by 1 base and V by 6 bases; bases with no gene match: 1. The CDR3 runs to 14 residues. The CDR3 DNA follows: TGTGCTAGTGGGGACAGGGGGCGGAACACTGAAGCTTTCTTT. The encoded protein is CASGDRGRNTEAFF.

The rearrangement joins TRBV7-9 to TRBJ1-2; no clear D. The CDR3 has 17 residues. The V and J ends lost 7 bases and 0 bases respectively, with 21 bases between them. Per the germline V gene, CDR1 is SEHNR and CDR2 is FQNEAQ (reference sequence). For the CDR3, the DNA is TGTGCCAGCACCCTTGCATTCCATTTTAAGGCTAACTATGGCTACACCTTC. This sequence encodes CASTLAFHFKANYGYTF.

V and J are TRBV7-9 and TRBJ1-3; D might be TRBD1 (5 bases). Germline V gives CDR1 SEHNR, CDR2 FQNEAQ (reference sequence). V lost 11 bases and J lost 4, with 12 bases in between. CDR3 length: 12 residues. The CDR3 protein is CASEGLGNTIYF. CDR3 sequence (DNA): TGTGCCTCTGAGGGGCTGGGAAACACCATATATTTT.

The chain joins TRBV2 to TRBJ2-3, with a tentative D call TRBD2 (6 bases). The CDR3 consists of 16 residues. Germline lookup yields CDR1 SNHLY and CDR2 FYNNEI. V gave up 3 bases and J gave up 5 bases, with 18 bases separating them. Here the CDR3 reads CASSEGSGTEEDTQYF. CDR3 in DNA: TGTGCCAGCAGTGAGGGCTCAGGGACTGAGGAAGATACGCAGTATTTT.

The chain is built from TRBV29-1 and TRBJ2-7; 7 positions agree with TRBD1. Per the germline V gene, CDR1 is SQVTM and CDR2 is ANQGSEA. Trimming at V came to 3 bases and at J to 2 bases, leaving 4 bases not matched to a gene. This CDR3 is built from 13 residues. This CDR3 is CSVERGPTYEQYF. For the CDR3, the DNA is TGCAGCGTTGAGAGGGGGCCGACCTACGAGCAGTACTTC.

This sequence joins TRBV2 and TRBJ2-3; D gene uncertain. V lost 2 bases and J lost 3, with 6 bases in between. The CDR3 runs 13 residues. The germline V gene encodes CDR1 SNHLY and CDR2 FYNNEI. CDR3 DNA sequence: TGTGCCAGCAGTGAACGCGGAACAGATACGCAGTATTTT. It translates to CASSERGTDTQYF. The full variable domain, rest sourced from reference TRBV2 and TRBJ2-3, is EPEVTQTPSHQVTQMGQEVILRCVPISNHLYFYWYRQILGQKVEFLVSFYNNEISEKSEIFDDQFSVERPDGSNFTLKIRSTKLEDSAMYFCASSERGTDTQYFGPGTRLTVL.

The rearrangement joins TRBV7-6 to TRBJ1-1; D gene ambiguous. This CDR3 is built from 11 residues. The V and J ends lost 4 bases and 10 bases respectively, with 10 bases between them. Germline V gives CDR1 SGHVS, CDR2 FNYEAQ. CDR3 sequence (DNA): TGTGCCAGCAGCTCAGGAGCTGGAGCTTTCTTT. It yields the protein CASSSGAGAFF.

The rearrangement uses TRBV5-6 and TRBJ1-3; D possibly corresponds to TRBD1 (5 bases). Germline lookup yields CDR1 SGHDT and CDR2 YYEEEE. Trimming cost V 0 bases and J 4 bases, with 11 bases left between them. This CDR3 is built from 15 residues. The CDR3 here is CASSLAGQVGNTIYF. Written as DNA, the CDR3 is TGTGCCAGCAGCTTGGCGGGGCAGGTCGGAAACACCATATATTTT.

The chain carries TRBV7-9 and TRBJ2-7, with D hard to call. Trimming removed 5 bases from V and 4 bases from J, with 15 bases in between. The germline V gene encodes CDR1 SEHNR and CDR2 FQNEAQ (reference sequence). This CDR3 contains 14 residues. The CDR3 spells CASSHPSDGYEQYF. CDR3 sequence (DNA): TGTGCCAGCAGCCACCCGTCGGACGGGTACGAGCAGTACTTC.

The chain uses TRBV5-4 and TRBJ2-1, with 12 bases identical to TRBD2. The V segment lost 5 bases and the J segment 4 bases; nucleotides outside the gene matches: 7. This CDR3 region has 16 residues. From germline, CDR1 is SGHNT and CDR2 YYREEE (reference sequence). The CDR3 bases are TGTGCCAGCAGTCTTGGACTAGCGGGAAATTACAATGAGCAGTTCTTC. Translating it yields CASSLGLAGNYNEQFF.

The CDR3 DNA is TGTGCCAGCAGACGTACATTTTCCACTGAAGCTTTCTTT. Protein: CASRRTFSTEAFF. The rearrangement joins TRBV6-5 to TRBJ1-1; D not resolved. Per germline, CDR1 MNHEY and CDR2 SVGAGI. Between the trimmed V and J ends, which lost 6 bases and 4 bases, there was a span of 12 bases. The CDR3 runs to 13 residues.

This clone was recorded only once. The chain joins TRBV29-1 to TRBJ2-1; unclear D gene. This CDR3 region has 14 residues. CDR1 is SQVTM, CDR2 ANQGSEA, per germline. Trimming took 0 bases from V and 0 from J, leaving 6 bases between them. The CDR3 DNA reads as TGCAGCGTTGAAGAGTGGGTCTCCTACAATGAGCAGTTCTTC. This codes for CSVEEWVSYNEQFF.

V is TRBV12-2 and J is TRBJ1-6; no DNA check was done on the table's D call, TRBD1. TRBV12-2 is an annotated pseudogene. This CDR3 region has 24 residues. CDR3 sequence: CASRLGILVRGDRPFALIHSPLHF. For the CDR3, the DNA is TGTGCAAGTCGCTTAGGTATCCTAGTGAGGGGGGACAGGCCGTTTGCCCTGATTCATTCACCCCTCCACTTT.